This T cell receptor (beta chain) was identified in a study of blood T cell repertoires in COVID-19. Study details: Sources were T cells, B-cell-depleted T cells, or PBMCs; the material itself was cDNA or gDNA.

It was during active infection that Seattle patients were enrolled and then longitudinally followed. Measured with immunoSEQ multiplex PCR; TCRdb has only the in-frame clones, and not every one. The table shows under 250,000 clones, with around 90% occurring only once. CDR3 length equals 16 residues. The V end was cut by 4 bases, the J end by 0 bases, with 16 bases between. Germline assignment: CDR1 SGHRS and CDR2 YFSETQ. The sequenced sample consisted of peripheral blood. This sequence joins TRBV5-1 and TRBJ1-1, with a possible D match to TRBD1 (5 bases). The sequence was obtained from a man in his thirties or forties with COVID-19, enrolled during active disease. In DNA, the CDR3 is TGCGCCAGCAGCGCAAACGCGGGACTCATGAACACTGAAGCTTTCTTT. Its translation is CASSANAGLMNTEAFF. The variable domain in full, with the rest retrieved from reference TRBV5-1 and TRBJ1-1, is KAGVTQTPRYLIKTRGQQVTLSCSPISGHRSVSWYQQTPGQGLQFLFEYFSETQRNKGNFPGRFSGRQFSNSRSEMNVSTLELGDSALYLCASSANAGLMNTEAFFGQGTRLTVV.